This T cell receptor beta chain was recorded in a study of CD8+CD57+ T cells in acquired aplastic anemia. Study results and limitations: No significant patient-versus-control difference appeared in CD8+ Simpson's diversity.

Genomic DNA templated the TCR beta VDJ and CDR3 profiling. TCRdb called the reads again in MiXCR, with one record for every CDR3 protein. The repertoire holds around 180,000 distinct CDR3 sequences, with roughly 63% as singletons. V lost 3 bases and J lost 10; bases outside the gene matches: 10. The CDR3 extends over 16 amino acids. The germline gives CDR1 LNHNV, CDR2 YYDKDF (reference sequence). This clonotype was picked up one time. The antigen remains undetermined. The source material was sorted CD4+, CD8+, or CD8+CD57+ T cells (not recorded which) from PBMCs. The V gene is TRBV15, the J gene TRBJ2-1; TRBD2 agrees at 12 bases. The TCR was taken from a human donor in good health. The DNA for the CDR3 is TGTGCCACCAGCAGCTCACTAGCGGGAGGTTCCAAAGAGCAGTTCTTC. It yields the protein CATSSSLAGGSKEQFF.